A single sample is the source of the 2 T cell receptor beta chains below, sequenced in a study of neurological immune-mediated disorders. Each CDR3 protein is one row after TCRdb ran MiXCR on the 5' RACE reads. This table has tens of thousands of distinct CDR3 sequences, roughly 4.3% appearing once. Source material: PBMCs. Receptor source: a man aged 25 to 45 with multiple sclerosis.

This clonotype has at least ten counts. The chain combines TRBV5-6 with TRBJ2-2; TRBD1 is a possible D gene (5 bases). Looked up from germline, CDR1 is SGHDT and CDR2 is YYEEEE. V lost 1 base, J lost 7 bases, and 17 bases lay in between. The CDR3 has 16 amino acids. The CDR3, as DNA: TGTGCCAGCAGCTTGCTATCGGCCAGGGCAAACGGGGAGCTGTTTTTT. As protein: CASSLLSARANGELFF.

CDR3 protein: CASSQFLAGGQDTQYF. The DNA of the CDR3 is TGTGCCAGCAGCCAGTTTTTAGCGGGGGGCCAGGATACGCAGTATTTT. This chain joins TRBV4-2 and TRBJ2-3; 10 bases align to TRBD2. Trimming took 3 bases from V and 6 from J; bases not matched to a gene: 9. The CDR3 contains 16 residues. The germline V gene has CDR1 LGHNA and CDR2 YNFKEQ.